This T cell receptor (beta chain) derives from a study of beta chain features in type 1 diabetes. The investigators reverse transcribed all of the isolated RNA, so they sequenced expressed TCRB transcripts. TCRdb keeps only in-frame clones here, not all; method: immunoSEQ multiplex PCR. The repertoire holds 450,000 to 550,000 clones, with roughly 30% as singletons. CDR1 is MGHDK and CDR2 is SYGVNS in the germline V gene. The germline V and J ends were trimmed by 7 bases and 0 bases, with 11 bases remaining between them. The CDR3 covers 14 residues. Only a few counts were recorded for this clone. The chain combines TRBV25-1 with TRBJ2-3; weak D call: TRBD2 (7 bases). Sequencing was carried out using naive CD4+ T cells from blood. This TCR was sampled from a young man in good health. The CDR3 DNA reads as TGTGCCAGCAAGGGGGGGGCTAGCACAGATACGCAGTATTTT. Translation gives CASKGGASTDTQYF.